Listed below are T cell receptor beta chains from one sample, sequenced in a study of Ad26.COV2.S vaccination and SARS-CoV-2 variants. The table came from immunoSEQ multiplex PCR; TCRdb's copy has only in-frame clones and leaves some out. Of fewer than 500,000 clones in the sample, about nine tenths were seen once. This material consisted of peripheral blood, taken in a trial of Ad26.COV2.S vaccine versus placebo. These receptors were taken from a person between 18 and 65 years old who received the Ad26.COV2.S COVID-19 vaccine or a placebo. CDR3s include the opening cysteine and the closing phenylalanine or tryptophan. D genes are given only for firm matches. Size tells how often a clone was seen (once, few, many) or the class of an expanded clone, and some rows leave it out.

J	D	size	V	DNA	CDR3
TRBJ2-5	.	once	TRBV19	TGTGCCAGTAGGAGAGGAGGATCTCAAGAGACCCAGTACTTC	CASRRGGSQETQYF
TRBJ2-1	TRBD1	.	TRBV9	TGTGCCAGCAGCGGTCACGGACAGGTGGTGCATGAGCAGTTCTTC	CASSGHGQVVHEQFF
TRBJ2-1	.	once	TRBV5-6	TGTGCCAGCAGCGTTGGAAATGAGCAGTTCTTC	CASSVGNEQFF
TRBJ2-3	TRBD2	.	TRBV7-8	TGTGCCAGCAGCTTCCTGGGCGGGAGGGCCTCCACAGATACGCAGTATTTT	CASSFLGGRASTDTQYF
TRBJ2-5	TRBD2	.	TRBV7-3	TGTGCCAGCAGCTTACTAGCGGGACCTTTTGAGACCCAGTACTTC	CASSLLAGPFETQYF
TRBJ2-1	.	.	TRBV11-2	TGTGCCAGCAGCTTAGATGAGTTATTCGGGGCGGGAAGATACAATGAGCAGTTCTTC	CASSLDELFGAGRYNEQFF
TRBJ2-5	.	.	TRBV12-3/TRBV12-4	TGTGCCAGCAGTTTAGGGGAGACCCAGTACTTC	CASSLGETQYF
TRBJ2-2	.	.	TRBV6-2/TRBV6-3	TGTGCCAGCAGTTACTCTTCTAGCGCCGGGGAGCTGTTTTTT	CASSYSSSAGELFF
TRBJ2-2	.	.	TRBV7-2	TGTGCCAGCCGAATTCGATCGAACACCGGGGAGCTGTTTTTT	CASRIRSNTGELFF
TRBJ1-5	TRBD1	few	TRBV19	TGTGCCAGTAGCCCGTGGGGGGGGACAGGGTCAAATCAGCCCCAGCATTTT	CASSPWGGTGSNQPQHF
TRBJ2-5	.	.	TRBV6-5	TGTGCCAGCAGGAAGAGGGGCAAAGAGACCCAGTACTTC	CASRKRGKETQYF
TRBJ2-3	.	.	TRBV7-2	TGTGCCAGCAGCTTTACTATCCTCAACACAGATACGCAGTATTTT	CASSFTILNTDTQYF
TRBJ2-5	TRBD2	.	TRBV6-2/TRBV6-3	TGTGCCAGCAGTTACGGCGGGGGGTCCTCCCAAGAGACCCAGTACTTC	CASSYGGGSSQETQYF
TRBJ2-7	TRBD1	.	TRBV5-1	TGCGCCAGCAGCTCGGGACAGTTC	CASSSGQF
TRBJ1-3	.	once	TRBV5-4	TGTGCCAGCAGCCTCCACCCTGGGGAGGGTTATACCATATATTTT	CASSLHPGEGYTIYF
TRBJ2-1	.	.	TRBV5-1	TGCGCCAGCAGCCTACGACTAGGCGAGGGTGAGCAGTTCTTC	CASSLRLGEGEQFF
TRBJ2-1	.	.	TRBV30	TGTGCCTGGAGTGTAGAGGAGGGGGCGAATGAGCAGTTCTTC	CAWSVEEGANEQFF
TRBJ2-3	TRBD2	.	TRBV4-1	TGCGCCAGCAGCCAAGAACTAGCGGGAGGGCTCGGTACGCAGTATTTT	CASSQELAGGLGTQYF
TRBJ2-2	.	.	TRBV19	TGTGCCAGTAGCCTCCTCGACGGACGCCGTGACCTGTTTTTT	CASSLLDGRRDLFF
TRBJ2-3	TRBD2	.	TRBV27	TGTGCCAGCAGTTTTCGGGGACTAGCGGACACAGATACGCAGTATTTT	CASSFRGLADTDTQYF
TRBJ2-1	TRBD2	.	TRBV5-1	TGCGCCAGCAGTTATTCGACTAGCGGGAGATCCTACAATGAGCAGTTCTTC	CASSYSTSGRSYNEQFF
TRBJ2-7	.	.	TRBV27	TGTGCCAGCAGCCCGGGACAATCTCCCTACGAGCAGTACTTC	CASSPGQSPYEQYF
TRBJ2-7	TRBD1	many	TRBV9	TGTGCCAGCAGTGCGCCGGGACAGGGTACCTACGAGCAGTACTTC	CASSAPGQGTYEQYF
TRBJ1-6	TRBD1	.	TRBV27	TGTGCCAGCAGTCGACAGGGGGCGGCAAATTCACCCCTCCACTTT	CASSRQGAANSPLHF
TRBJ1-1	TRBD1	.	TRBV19	TGTGCCAGTAGCCAGGGACAGGGAAACACTGAAGCTTTCTTT	CASSQGQGNTEAFF
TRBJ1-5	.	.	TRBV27	TGTGCCAGCAGTTTATTATCACAAGGAGCCAATCAGCCCCAGCATTTT	CASSLLSQGANQPQHF
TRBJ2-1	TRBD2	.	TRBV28	TGTGCCAGCGGCTCAGGCGCGGGGGTCTACAATGAGCAGTTCTTC	CASGSGAGVYNEQFF
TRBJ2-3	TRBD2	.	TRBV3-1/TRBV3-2	TGTGCCAGCAGCCAAGGTCCTAGCGGGAGGGCTACGCAGTATTTT	CASSQGPSGRATQYF
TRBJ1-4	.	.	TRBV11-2	TGTGCCAGCAGCTCCGAGCCAAGGCCAAATGAAAAACTGTTTTTT	CASSSEPRPNEKLFF
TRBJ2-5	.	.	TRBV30	TGTGCCTGGAAACCAGTGTCGGGCAGGGCGCAAGAGACCCAGTACTTC	CAWKPVSGRAQETQYF
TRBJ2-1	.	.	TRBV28	TGTGCCAGCAGTTTATCGCTCCATGAGCAGTTCTTC	CASSLSLHEQFF
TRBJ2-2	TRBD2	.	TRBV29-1	TGCAGCGTTGAAGTGTTGGCGGGAGCGGACACCGGGGAGCTGTTTTTT	CSVEVLAGADTGELFF
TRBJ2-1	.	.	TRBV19	TGTGCCAGTAGTATCTCCTCGGGGTTTGAGCAGTTCTTC	CASSISSGFEQFF
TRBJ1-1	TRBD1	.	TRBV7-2	TGTGCCAGCAGCTTAGCCGACAGGGGTGAGACTGAAGCTTTCTTT	CASSLADRGETEAFF
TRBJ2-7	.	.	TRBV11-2	TGTGCCAGCAGCTTAGACCTAGCTGATTTCTACGAGCAGTACTTC	CASSLDLADFYEQYF
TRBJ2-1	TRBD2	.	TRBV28	TGTGCCAGCATTCCTCTAGCGGGAGAGGGACCCTTCTACAATGAGCAGTTCTTC	CASIPLAGEGPFYNEQFF
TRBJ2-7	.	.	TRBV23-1	TGCGCCCGCAGGTTAGGAGGCTACGAGCAGTACTTC	CARRLGGYEQYF
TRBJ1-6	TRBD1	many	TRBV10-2	TGCGCCAGCACAAGGGACAGCTATTCACCCCTCCACTTT	CASTRDSYSPLHF
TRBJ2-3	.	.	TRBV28	TGTGCCAGCAGTTCGGGGCTAGCAAATACGCAGTATTTT	CASSSGLANTQYF
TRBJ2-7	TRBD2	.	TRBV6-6	TGTGCCAGTGGACTAGCGGGGGGGCTCGAGCAGTACTTC	CASGLAGGLEQYF
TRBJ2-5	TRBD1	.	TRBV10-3	TGTGCCATCAGTGAGAGGCTACCGGGACAGGGGTTGGAGACCCAGTACTTC	CAISERLPGQGLETQYF
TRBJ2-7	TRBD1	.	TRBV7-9	TGTGCCAGCAGCTTAGGGTTTGGGGGACAGCCTGCCTACGAGCAGTACTTC	CASSLGFGGQPAYEQYF
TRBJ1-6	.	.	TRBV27	TGTGCCAGCAGTTTATCAGGAGATTCACCCCTCCACTTT	CASSLSGDSPLHF
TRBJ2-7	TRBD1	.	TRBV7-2	TGTGCCAGCAAGCTTTGGGACAGCGCCTACGAGCAGTACTTC	CASKLWDSAYEQYF
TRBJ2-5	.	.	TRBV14	TGTGCCAGCAGCCAAGCATGGACCAGGGTGTACGAGACCCAGTACTTC	CASSQAWTRVYETQYF
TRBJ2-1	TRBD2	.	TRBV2	TGTGCCAGCAGTGGCGGGACTAGCGGCAACAATGAGCAGTTCTTC	CASSGGTSGNNEQFF
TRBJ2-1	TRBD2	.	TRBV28	TGTGCCAGCAGCCCCGCGGCTAGCGGGTACAATGAGCAGTTCTTC	CASSPAASGYNEQFF
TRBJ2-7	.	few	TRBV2	TGTGCCAGCCGCCCGGGTCCCGCCCTAGGGACCGACGAGCAGTACTTC	CASRPGPALGTDEQYF
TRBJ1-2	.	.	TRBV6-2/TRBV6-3	TGTGCCAGCAGCTCACCCGGATTTACCGGCTATGGCTACACCTTC	CASSSPGFTGYGYTF
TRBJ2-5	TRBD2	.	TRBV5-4	TGTGCCAGCTACCGTCATGGGCTAGCGGGAATCGAGACCCAGTACTTC	CASYRHGLAGIETQYF
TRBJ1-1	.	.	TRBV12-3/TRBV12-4	TGTGCCAGCAGTCCGGGCTACACTGAAGCTTTCTTT	CASSPGYTEAFF
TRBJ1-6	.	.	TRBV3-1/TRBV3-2	TGTGCCAGCAGCCCAAACCTTGATTCACCCCTCCACTTT	CASSPNLDSPLHF
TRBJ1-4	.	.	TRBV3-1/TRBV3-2	TGTGCCAGCAGCCCGAAAAAGTCGGGACAAACTAATGAAAAACTGTTTTTT	CASSPKKSGQTNEKLFF
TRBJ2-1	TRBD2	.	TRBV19	TGTGCCAGTACCCCAGCGGCGGGAGTTTTCTACAATGAGCAGTTCTTC	CASTPAAGVFYNEQFF